This T cell receptor (beta chain) was sequenced during a study of CD8 T cells in Susac syndrome. The control group consisted of healthy donors matched for age and sex. FACS was used to enrich TEMRA cells, whereas the CD8+ and CD4+ T cells were obtained by negative isolation. Germline V gives CDR1 SEHNR, CDR2 FQNEAQ (reference sequence). This CDR3 is built from 13 residues. V was trimmed by 7 bases and J by 7 bases, leaving 16 bases between them. The RNA, about 0.5 to 1 ug, was put through reverse transcription using random hexamers. TCRdb analysed the immunoSEQ multiplex PCR reads with MiXCR anew, one entry per CDR3 protein. The sample holds 100,000 to 150,000 distinct CDR3 sequences; roughly 95% are singletons and the top ten take roughly 0.11%.

V and J are TRBV7-9 and TRBJ1-1, with D tentatively TRBD1 (5 bases). Specimen: CD4+ T cells from PBMCs. This clonotype originated in a human donor in good health. The CDR3 coding sequence is TGTGCCAGCACCTCGGGACGGCTGATTGAAGCTTTCTTT. As protein: CASTSGRLIEAFF.